This TCR beta chain was recorded in a study of cytomegalovirus exposure and HLA in healthy donors. The J segment lost 7 bases and the V segment lost 4 bases, leaving 9 bases of the junction unmatched. The CDR3 extends over 17 amino acids. Germline V gives CDR1 SGHNT, CDR2 YENEEA. The PCR was carried out with 60 Vbeta primers and 13 Jbeta primers. Only in-frame clones appear in the TCRdb table, and some are missing; sequencing was by immunoSEQ multiplex PCR. The sample shows about 270,000 clones, approximately 70% of them seen only once. This sequence was found in a female donor in good health and CMV-seronegative. The chain joins TRBV11-3 to TRBJ2-1; 14 nucleotides agree with TRBD2. Material: PBMCs. The CDR3 region is CASSSPRLAGGGNEQFF. Here the CDR3 DNA reads TGTGCCAGCAGCTCCCCTCGACTAGCGGGAGGGGGAAATGAGCAGTTCTTC. Looking up the rest from reference TRBV11-3 and TRBJ2-1 gives the full variable domain: EAGVVQSPRYKIIEKKQPVAFWCNPISGHNTLYWYLQNLGQGPELLIRYENEEAVDDSQLPKDRFSAERLKGVDSTLKIQPAELGDSAVYLCASSSPRLAGGGNEQFFGPGTRLTVL.